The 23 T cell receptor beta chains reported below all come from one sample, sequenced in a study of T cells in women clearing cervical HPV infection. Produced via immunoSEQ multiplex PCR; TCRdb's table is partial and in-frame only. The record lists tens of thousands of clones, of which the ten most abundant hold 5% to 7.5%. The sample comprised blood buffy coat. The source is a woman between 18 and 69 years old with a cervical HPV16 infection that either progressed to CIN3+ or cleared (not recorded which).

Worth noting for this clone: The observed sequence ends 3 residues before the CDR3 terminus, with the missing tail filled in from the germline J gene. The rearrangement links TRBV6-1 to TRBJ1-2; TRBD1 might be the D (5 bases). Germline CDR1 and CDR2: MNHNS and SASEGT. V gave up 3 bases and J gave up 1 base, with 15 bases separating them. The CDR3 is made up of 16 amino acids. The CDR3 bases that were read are TGTGCCAGCAGTGAGGCCCCGACAGTTCTTAACTATGGC. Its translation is CASSEAPTVLNYG. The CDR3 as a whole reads CASSEAPTVLNYGYTF.

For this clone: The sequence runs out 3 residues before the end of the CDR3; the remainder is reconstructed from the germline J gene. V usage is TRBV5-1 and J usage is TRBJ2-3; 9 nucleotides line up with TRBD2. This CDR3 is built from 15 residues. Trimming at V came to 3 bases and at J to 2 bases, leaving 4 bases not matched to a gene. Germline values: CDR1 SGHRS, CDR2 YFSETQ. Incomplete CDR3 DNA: TGCGCCAGCAGCTCTTGGACTAGCGCCACAGATACG. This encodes CASSSWTSATDT. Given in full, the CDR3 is CASSSWTSATDTQYF.

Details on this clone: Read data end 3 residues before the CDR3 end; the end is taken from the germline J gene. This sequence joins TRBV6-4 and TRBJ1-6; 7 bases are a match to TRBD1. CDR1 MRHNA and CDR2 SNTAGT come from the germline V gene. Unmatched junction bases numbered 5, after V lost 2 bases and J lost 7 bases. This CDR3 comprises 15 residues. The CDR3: CASSDTAGGNSPLHF. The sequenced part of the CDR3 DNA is TGTGCCAGCAGTGACACCGCAGGGGGAAATTCACCC.

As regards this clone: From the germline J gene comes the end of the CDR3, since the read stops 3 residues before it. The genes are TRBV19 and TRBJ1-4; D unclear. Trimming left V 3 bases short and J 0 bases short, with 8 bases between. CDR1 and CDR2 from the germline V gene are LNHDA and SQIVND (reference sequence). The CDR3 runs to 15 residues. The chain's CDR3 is CASSIGQATNEKLFF. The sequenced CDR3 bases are TGTGCCAGTAGTATCGGCCAGGCAACTAATGAAAAA.

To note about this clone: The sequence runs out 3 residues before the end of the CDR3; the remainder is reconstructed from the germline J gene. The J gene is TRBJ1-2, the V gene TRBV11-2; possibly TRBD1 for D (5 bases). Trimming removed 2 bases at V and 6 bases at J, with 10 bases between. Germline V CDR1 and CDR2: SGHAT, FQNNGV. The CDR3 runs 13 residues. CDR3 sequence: CASSLRQGDGYTF. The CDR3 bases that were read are TGTGCCAGCAGCTTAAGGCAGGGTGATGGC.

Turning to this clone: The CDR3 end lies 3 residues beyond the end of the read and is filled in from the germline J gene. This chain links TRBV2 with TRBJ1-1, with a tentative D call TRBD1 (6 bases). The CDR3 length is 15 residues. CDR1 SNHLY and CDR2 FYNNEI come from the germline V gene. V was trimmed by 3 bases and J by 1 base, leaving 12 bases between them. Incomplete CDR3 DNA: TGTGCCAGCAGTGATCGCCAGGGGCCGAACACTGAA. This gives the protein CASSDRQGPNTE. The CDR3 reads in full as CASSDRQGPNTEAFF. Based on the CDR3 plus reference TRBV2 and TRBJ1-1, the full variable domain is EPEVTQTPSHQVTQMGQEVILRCVPISNHLYFYWYRQILGQKVEFLVSFYNNEISEKSEIFDDQFSVERPDGSNFTLKIRSTKLEDSAMYFCASSDRQGPNTEAFFGQGTRLTVV.

The sequenced part of the CDR3 DNA is TGTGCCAGTCAGATAGCGGGGGGGCCGGATACG. It encodes CASQIAGGPDT. The CDR3 in full is CASQIAGGPDTQYF. This chain links TRBV7-3 with TRBJ2-3, with 11 positions matching TRBD2. The observed sequence ends 3 residues before the CDR3 terminus, with the missing tail filled in from the germline J gene. The CDR3 is 14 residues long. Germline V CDR1 and CDR2: SGHTA, FQGTGA. J was trimmed by 6 bases and V by 9 bases; bases with no gene match: 8.

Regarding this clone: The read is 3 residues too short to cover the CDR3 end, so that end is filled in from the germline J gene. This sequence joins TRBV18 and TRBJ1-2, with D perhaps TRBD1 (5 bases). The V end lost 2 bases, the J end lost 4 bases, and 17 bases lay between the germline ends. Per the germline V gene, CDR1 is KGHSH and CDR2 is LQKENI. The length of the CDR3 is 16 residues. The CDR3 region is CASSPSRDGGSYGYTF. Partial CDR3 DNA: TGTGCCAGCTCACCAAGCCGGGACGGGGGTAGCTATGGC.

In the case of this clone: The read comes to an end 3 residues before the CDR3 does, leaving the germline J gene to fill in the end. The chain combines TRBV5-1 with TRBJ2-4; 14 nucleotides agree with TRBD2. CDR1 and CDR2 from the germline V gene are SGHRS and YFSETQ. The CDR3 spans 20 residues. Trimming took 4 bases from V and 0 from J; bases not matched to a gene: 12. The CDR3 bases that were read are TGCGCCAGCAGCGGGGGACATCTGGGACTAGCGGGGGTAGCCAAAAACATT. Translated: CASSGGHLGLAGVAKNI. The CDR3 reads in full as CASSGGHLGLAGVAKNIQYF.

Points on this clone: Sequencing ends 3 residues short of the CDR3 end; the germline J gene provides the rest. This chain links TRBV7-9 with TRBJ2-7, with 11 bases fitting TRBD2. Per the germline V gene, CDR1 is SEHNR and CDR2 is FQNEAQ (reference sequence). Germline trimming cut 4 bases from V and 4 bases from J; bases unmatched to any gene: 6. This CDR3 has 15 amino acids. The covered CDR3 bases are TGTGCCAGCAGCTCCCTAGCGGGGGGCTCATACGAG. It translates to CASSSLAGGSYE. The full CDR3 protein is CASSSLAGGSYEQYF.

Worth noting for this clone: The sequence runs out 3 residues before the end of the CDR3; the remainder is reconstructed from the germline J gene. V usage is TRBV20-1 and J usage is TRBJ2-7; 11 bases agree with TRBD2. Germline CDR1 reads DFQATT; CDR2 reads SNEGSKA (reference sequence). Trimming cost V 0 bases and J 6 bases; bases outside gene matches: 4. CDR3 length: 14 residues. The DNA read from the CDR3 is TGCAGTGCTAGAGAACCCGGGACTAGCGGCGAG. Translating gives CSAREPGTSGE. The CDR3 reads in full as CSAREPGTSGEQYF.

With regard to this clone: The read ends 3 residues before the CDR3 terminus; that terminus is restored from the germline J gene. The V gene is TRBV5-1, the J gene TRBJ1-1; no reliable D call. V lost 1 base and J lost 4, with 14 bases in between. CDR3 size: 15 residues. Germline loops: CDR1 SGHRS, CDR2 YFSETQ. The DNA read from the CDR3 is TGCGCCAGCAGCTTGTCCCCTGGGCGGGTCACTGAA. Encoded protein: CASSLSPGRVTE. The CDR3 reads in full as CASSLSPGRVTEAFF.

Here the CDR3 reads CSAKDRAADGYTF. The DNA read from the CDR3 is TGCAGTGCAAAGGACAGGGCTGCAGATGGC. The V call is TRBV20-1, the J call TRBJ1-2; 8 bases match TRBD1. Sequencing ends 3 residues short of the CDR3 end; the germline J gene provides the rest. V trimming: 6 bases; J trimming: 6 bases; junction bases outside the gene matches: 9. Germline V lookup: CDR1 DFQATT, CDR2 SNEGSKA (reference sequence). CDR3 length: 13 amino acids.

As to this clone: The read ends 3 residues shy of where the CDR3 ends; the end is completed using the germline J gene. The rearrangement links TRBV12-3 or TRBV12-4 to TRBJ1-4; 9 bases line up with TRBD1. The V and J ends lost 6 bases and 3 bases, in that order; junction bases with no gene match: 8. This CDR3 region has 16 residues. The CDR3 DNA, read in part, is TGTGCCAGCAGATCCGAGCGGACAGGGGCTAATGAAAAA. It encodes CASRSERTGANEK. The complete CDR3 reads CASRSERTGANEKLFF.

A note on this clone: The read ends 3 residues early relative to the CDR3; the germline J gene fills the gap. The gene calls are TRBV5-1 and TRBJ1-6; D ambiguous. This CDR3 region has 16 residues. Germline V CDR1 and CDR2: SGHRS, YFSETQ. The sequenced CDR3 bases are TGCAACAGCAGCTCGTCATACGGGTCGATTAATTCACCC. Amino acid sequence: CNSSSSYGSINSP. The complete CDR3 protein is CNSSSSYGSINSPLHF.

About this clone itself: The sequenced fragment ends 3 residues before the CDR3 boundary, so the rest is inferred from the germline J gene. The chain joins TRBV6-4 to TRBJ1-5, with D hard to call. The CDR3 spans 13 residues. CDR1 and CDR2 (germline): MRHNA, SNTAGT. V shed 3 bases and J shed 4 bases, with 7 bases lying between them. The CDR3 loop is CASSETPNQPQHF. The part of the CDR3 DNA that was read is TGTGCCAGCAGTGAGACACCGAATCAGCCC.

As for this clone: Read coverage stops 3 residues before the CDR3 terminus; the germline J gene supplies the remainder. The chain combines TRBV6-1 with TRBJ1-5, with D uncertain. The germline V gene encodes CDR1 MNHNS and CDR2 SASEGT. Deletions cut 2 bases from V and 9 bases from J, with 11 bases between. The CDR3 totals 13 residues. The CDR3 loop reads CASSESEVAPQHF. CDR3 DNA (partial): TGTGCCAGCAGTGAAAGCGAGGTTGCGCCC.

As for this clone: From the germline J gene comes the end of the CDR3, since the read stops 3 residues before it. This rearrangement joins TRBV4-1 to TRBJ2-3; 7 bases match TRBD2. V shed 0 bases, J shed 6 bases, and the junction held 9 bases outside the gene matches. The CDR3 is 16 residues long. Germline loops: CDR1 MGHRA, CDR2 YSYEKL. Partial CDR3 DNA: TGCGCCAGCAGCCAAGAGGGGGGGTTCCAGGAGGATACG. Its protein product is CASSQEGGFQEDT. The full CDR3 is CASSQEGGFQEDTQYF.

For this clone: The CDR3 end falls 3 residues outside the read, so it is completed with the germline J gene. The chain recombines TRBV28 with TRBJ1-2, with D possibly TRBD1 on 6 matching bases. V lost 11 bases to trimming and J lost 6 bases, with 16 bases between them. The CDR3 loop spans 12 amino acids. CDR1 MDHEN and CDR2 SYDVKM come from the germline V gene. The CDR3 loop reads CALGAPLDGYTF. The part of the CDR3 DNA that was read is TGTGCCCTGGGGGCGCCCCTGGATGGC.

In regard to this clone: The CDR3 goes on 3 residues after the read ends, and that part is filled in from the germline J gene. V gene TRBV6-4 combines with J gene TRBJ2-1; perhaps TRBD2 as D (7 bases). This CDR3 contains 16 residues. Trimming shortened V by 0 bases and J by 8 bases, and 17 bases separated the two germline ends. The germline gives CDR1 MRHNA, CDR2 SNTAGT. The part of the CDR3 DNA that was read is TGTGCCAGCAGTGACTCAAGGGGGGGGACGGTAGATGAG. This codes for CASSDSRGGTVDE. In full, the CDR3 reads CASSDSRGGTVDEQFF.

The CDR3 sequence: CASSSPGQGKEETQYF. The covered CDR3 bases are TGTGCCTCATCCAGTCCCGGACAGGGGAAAGAAGAGACC. The chain recombines TRBV6-4 with TRBJ2-5, with 9 positions matching TRBD1. The read terminates 3 residues before the CDR3 end, so the remaining end is supplied by the germline J gene. Germline lookup yields CDR1 MRHNA and CDR2 SNTAGT. V was clipped by 11 bases and J by 3 bases; unmatched bases: 16. The CDR3 covers 16 residues.

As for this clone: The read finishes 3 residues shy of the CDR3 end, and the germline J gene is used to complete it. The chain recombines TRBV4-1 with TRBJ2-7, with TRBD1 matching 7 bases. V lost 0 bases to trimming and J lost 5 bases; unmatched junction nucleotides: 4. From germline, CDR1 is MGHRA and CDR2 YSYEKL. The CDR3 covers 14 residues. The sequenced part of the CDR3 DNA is TGCGCCAGCAGCCAAGACAGGGGGATCAACGAG. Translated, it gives CASSQDRGINE. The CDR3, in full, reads CASSQDRGINEQYF.

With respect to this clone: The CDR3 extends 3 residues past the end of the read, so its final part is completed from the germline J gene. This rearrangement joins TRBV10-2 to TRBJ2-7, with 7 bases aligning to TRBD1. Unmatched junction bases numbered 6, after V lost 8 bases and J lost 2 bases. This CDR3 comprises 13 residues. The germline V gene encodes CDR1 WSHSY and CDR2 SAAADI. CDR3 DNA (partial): TGCGCCAGCGCTCGGGACAGCACCTACGAG. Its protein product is CASARDSTYE. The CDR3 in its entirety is CASARDSTYEQYF.